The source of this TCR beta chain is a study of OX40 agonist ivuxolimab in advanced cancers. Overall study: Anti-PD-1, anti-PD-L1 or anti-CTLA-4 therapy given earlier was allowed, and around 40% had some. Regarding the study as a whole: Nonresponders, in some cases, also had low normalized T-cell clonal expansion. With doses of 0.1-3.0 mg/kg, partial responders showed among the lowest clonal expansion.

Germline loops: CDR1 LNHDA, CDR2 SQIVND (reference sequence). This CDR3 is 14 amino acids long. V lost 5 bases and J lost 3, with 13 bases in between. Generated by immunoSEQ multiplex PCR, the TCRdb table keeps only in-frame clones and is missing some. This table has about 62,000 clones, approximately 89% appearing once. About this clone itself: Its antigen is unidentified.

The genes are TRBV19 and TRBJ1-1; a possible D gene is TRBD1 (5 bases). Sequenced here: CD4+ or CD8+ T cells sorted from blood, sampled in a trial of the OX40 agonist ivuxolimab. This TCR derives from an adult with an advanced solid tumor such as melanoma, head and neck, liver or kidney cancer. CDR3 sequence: CASSLTVGDTEAFF. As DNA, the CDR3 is TGTGCCAGTAGTCTGACAGTGGGGGACACTGAAGCTTTCTTT.